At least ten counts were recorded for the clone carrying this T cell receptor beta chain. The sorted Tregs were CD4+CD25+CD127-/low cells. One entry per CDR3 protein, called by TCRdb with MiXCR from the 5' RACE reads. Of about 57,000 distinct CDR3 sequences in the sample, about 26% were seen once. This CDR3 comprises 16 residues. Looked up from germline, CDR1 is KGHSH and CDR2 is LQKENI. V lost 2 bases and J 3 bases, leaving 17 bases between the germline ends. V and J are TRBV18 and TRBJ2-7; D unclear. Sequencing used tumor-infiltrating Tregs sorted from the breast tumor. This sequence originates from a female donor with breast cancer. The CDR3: CASSPRSVLQLYEQYF. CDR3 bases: TGTGCCAGCTCACCAAGGTCAGTGTTACAGCTCTACGAGCAGTACTTC. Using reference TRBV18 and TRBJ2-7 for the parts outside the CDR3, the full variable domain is NAGVMQNPRHLVRRRGQEARLRCSPMKGHSHVYWYRQLPEEGLKFMVYLQKENIIDESGMPKERFSAEFPKEGPSILRIQQVVRGDSAAYFCASSPRSVLQLYEQYFGPGTRLTVT.